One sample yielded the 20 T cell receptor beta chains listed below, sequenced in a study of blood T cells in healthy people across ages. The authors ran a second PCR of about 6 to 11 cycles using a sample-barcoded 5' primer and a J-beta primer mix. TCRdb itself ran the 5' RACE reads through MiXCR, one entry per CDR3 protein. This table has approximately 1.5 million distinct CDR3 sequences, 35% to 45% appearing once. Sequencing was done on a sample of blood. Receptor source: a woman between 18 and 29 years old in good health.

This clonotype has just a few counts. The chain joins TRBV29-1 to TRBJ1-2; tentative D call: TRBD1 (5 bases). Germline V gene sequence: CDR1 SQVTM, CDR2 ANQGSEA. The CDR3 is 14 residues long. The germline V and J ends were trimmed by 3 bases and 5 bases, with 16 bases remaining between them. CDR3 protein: CSVETVDLFYGYTF. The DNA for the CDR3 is TGCAGCGTTGAGACAGTGGACCTTTTTTATGGCTACACCTTC.

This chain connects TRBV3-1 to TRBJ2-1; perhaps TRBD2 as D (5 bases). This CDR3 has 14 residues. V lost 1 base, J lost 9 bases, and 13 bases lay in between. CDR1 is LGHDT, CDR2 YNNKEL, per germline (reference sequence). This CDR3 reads CASSQVGPRGEQFF. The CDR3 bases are TGTGCCAGCAGCCAAGTCGGCCCACGGGGTGAGCAGTTCTTC.

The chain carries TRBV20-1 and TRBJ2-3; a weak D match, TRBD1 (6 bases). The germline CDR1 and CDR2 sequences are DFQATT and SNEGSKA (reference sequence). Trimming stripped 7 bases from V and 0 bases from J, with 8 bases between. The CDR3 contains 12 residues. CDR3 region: CSGGPSTDTQYF. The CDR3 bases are TGCAGTGGGGGGCCTAGCACAGATACGCAGTATTTT.

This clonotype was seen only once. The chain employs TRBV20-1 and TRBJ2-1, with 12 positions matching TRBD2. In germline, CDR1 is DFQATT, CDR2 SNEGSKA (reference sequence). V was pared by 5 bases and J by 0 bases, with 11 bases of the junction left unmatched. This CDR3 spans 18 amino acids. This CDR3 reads CSAPPGTSGLSSYNEQFF. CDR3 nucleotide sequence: TGCAGTGCTCCTCCCGGGACTAGCGGGTTAAGCTCCTACAATGAGCAGTTCTTC.

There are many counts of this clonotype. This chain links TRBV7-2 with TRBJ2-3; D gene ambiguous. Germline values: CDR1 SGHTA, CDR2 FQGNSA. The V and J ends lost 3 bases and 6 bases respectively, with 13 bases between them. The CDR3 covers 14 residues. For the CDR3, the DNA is TGTGCCAGCAGCTTCCCCGTCGTTGTTGATACGCAGTATTTT. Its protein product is CASSFPVVVDTQYF.

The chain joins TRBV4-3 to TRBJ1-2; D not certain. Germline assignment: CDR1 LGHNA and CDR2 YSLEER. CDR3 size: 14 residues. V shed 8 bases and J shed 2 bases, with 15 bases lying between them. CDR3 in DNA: TGCGCCAGCGGCGATAATGGTGGGAACTATGGCTACACCTTC. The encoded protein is CASGDNGGNYGYTF.

The CDR3, as DNA: TGTGCCAGCAGTTTAGACTGGGGTTATGGCTACACCTTC. Protein: CASSLDWGYGYTF. The rearrangement links TRBV12-3 or TRBV12-4 to TRBJ1-2; D call uncertain. The V and J ends lost 1 base and 5 bases respectively, with 8 bases between them. The CDR3 contains 13 residues.

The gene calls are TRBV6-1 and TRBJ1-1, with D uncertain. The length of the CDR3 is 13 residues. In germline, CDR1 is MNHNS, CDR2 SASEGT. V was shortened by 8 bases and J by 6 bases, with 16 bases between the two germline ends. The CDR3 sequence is CASGREYLAEAFF. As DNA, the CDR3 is TGTGCCAGCGGGAGGGAGTATCTCGCTGAAGCTTTCTTT.

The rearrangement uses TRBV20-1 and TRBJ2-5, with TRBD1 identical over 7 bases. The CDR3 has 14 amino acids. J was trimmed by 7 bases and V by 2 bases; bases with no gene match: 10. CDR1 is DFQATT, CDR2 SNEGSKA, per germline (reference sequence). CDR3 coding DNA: TGCAGTGCTAGACACCCGACAGGGTTTTGGACCCAGTACTTC. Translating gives CSARHPTGFWTQYF.

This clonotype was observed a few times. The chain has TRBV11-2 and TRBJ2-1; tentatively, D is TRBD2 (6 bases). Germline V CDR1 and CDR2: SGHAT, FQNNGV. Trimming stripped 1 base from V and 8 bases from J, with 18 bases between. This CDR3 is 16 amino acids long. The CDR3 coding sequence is TGTGCCAGCAGCTTAGGCGCTAGCCATGCTAGCGATGAGCAGTTCTTC. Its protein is CASSLGASHASDEQFF.

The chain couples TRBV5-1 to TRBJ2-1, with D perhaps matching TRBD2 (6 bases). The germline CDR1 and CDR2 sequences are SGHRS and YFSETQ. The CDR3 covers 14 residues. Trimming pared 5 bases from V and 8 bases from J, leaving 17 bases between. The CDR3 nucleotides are TGCGCCAGCAGTGGAGGAGGGCTGGTAGATGAGCAGTTCTTC. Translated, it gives CASSGGGLVDEQFF.

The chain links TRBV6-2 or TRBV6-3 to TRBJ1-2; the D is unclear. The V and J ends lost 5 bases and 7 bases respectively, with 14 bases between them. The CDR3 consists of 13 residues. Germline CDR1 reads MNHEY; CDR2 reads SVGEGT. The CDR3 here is CASSDGNSRGYTF. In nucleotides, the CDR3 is TGTGCCAGCAGTGACGGGAATTCTCGTGGCTACACCTTC.

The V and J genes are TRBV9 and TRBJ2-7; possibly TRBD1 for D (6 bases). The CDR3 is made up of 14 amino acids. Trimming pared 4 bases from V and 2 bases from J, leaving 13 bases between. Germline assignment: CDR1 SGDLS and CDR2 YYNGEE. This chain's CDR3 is CASSPRQETYEQYF. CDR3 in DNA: TGTGCCAGCAGCCCTCGACAGGAAACCTACGAGCAGTACTTC.

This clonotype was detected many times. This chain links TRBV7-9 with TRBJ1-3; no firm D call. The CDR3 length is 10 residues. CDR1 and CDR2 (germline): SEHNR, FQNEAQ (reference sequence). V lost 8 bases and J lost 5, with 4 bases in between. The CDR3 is CASGRNTIYF. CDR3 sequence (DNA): TGTGCCAGCGGGAGAAACACCATATATTTT.

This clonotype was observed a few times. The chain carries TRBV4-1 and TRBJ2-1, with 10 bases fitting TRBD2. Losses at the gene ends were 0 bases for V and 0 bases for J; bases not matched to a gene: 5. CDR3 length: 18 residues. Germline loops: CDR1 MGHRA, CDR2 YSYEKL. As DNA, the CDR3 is TGCGCCAGCAGCCAAGAAATTAGCGGGGGGTCCTCCTACAATGAGCAGTTCTTC. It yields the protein CASSQEISGGSSYNEQFF.

CDR3 in amino acids: CATSGSNCRDPELCGEQFF. In nucleotides, the CDR3 is TGTGCCACCAGTGGTTCCAATTGCCGGGACCCGGAACTATGTGGTGAGCAGTTCTTC. The chain combines TRBV24-1 with TRBJ2-1, with D perhaps TRBD1 or TRBD2 (5 bases each). The germline gives CDR1 KGHDR, CDR2 SFDVKD. V was trimmed by 5 bases and J by 9 bases, leaving 31 bases between them. There are 19 residues in the CDR3.

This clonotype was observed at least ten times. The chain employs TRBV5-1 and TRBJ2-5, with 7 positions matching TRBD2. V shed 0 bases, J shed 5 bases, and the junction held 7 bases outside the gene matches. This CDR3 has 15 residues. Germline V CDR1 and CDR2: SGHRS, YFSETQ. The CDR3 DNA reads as TGCGCCAGCAGCTTGGATGGCGGGAGTGAGGAGACCCAGTACTTC. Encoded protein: CASSLDGGSEETQYF.

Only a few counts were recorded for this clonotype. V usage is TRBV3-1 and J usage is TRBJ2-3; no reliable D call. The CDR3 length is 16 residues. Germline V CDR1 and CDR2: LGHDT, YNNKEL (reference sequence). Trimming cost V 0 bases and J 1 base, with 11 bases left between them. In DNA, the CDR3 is TGTGCCAGCAGCCAAGATATGGCCATGGGCACAGATACGCAGTATTTT. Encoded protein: CASSQDMAMGTDTQYF.

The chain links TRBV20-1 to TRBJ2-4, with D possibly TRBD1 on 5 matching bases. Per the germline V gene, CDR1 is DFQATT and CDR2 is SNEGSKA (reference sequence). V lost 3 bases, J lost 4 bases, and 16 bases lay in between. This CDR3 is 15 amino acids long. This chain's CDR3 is CSASYPGQPKNIQYF. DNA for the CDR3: TGCAGTGCTAGTTACCCAGGGCAACCTAAAAACATTCAGTACTTC.

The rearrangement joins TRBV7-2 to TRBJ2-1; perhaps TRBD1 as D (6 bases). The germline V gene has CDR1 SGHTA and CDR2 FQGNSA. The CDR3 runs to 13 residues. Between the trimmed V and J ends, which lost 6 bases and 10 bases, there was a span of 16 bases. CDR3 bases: TGTGCCAGCAGTCCAGGGGCCGTCTACGAGCAGTTCTTC. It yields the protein CASSPGAVYEQFF. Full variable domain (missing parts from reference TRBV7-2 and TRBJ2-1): GAGVSQSPSNKVTEKGKDVELRCDPISGHTALYWYRQSLGQGLEFLIYFQGNSAPDKSGLPSDRFSAERTGGSVSTLTIQRTQQEDSAVYLCASSPGAVYEQFFGPGTRLTVL.